The present T cell receptor beta chain was sequenced within a study of response to subunit inactivated influenza vaccine. Regarding the study as a whole: T cells newly recruited by each seasonal influenza vaccination are few, the authors suggested.

Points on this clonotype: Its antigen is unknown.

One entry per CDR3 protein results from TCRdb running MiXCR on the RT-PCR reads. The sample lists 400,000 to 550,000 distinct CDR3 sequences, approximately 24% occurring once. The ends lost 5 bases at V and 5 bases at J; junction bases unmatched: 8. This CDR3 comprises 14 residues. Germline V gene data show CDR1 as DFQATT and CDR2 as SNEGSKA (reference sequence). This sequence joins TRBV20-1 and TRBJ2-3; 9 nucleotides agree with TRBD2. This specimen was CD4+ T cells sorted from PBMCs, taken roughly 5 days after vaccination. The sequence was collected from a man aged 50-59 years who received an inactivated influenza vaccine. The CDR3 loop reads CSAGRGGGKDTQYF. The CDR3 nucleotides are TGCAGTGCTGGGCGGGGGGGAGGTAAAGATACGCAGTATTTT.